This paragraph covers one T cell receptor (beta chain) sequence. As handled by the study authors: Nucleated cell number was recorded as an estimate derived from reference gene primer amplification. Here immunoSEQ multiplex PCR was the method, and the copy in TCRdb shows in-frame clones only, minus some. The D gene and trimming were derived from the DNA, and the V and J assignments and clone size from that table. The sample carries approximately 220,000 clones, 75% to 90% recorded once. These data come from a study of blood T cell repertoires in COVID-19. At the level of the study: COVID-19 samples, acute and convalescent, were from the United States, Italy and Spain. T cells, B-cell-depleted T cells, or PBMCs provided the cDNA or gDNA that served as material.

V gave up 8 bases and J gave up 6 bases, with 15 bases separating them. Germline CDR1 reads SQVTM; CDR2 reads ANQGSEA. CDR3 length equals 12 residues. V usage is TRBV29-1 and J usage is TRBJ2-3; perhaps TRBD2 as D (5 bases). Sequenced material: peripheral blood. The origin of this receptor is a man in his forties with acute or convalescent COVID-19. CDR3 coding DNA: TGCAGCACTCCACTAAGGGAGGATACGCAGTATTTT. It yields the protein CSTPLREDTQYF.